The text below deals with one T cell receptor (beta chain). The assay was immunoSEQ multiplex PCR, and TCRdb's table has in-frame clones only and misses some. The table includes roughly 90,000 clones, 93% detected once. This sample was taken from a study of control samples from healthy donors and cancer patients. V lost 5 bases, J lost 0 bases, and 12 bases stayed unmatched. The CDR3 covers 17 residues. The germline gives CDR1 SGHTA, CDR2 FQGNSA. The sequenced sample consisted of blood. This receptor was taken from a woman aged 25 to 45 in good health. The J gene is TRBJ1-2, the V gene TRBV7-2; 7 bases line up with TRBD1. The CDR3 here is CASSGQQGSGTNYGYTF. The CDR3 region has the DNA TGTGCCAGCAGCGGTCAACAGGGGAGCGGAACTAACTATGGCTACACCTTC.